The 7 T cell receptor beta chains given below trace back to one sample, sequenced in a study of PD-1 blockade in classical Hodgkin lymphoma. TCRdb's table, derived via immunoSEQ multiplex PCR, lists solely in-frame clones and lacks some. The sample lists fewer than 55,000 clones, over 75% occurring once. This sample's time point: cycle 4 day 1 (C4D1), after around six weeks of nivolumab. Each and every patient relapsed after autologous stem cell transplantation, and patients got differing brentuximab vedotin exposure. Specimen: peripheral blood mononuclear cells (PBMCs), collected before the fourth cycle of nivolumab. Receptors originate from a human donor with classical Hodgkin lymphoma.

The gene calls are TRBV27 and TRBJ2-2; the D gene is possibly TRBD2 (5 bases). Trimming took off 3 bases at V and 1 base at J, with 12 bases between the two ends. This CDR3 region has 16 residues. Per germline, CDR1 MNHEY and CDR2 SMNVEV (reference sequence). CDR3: CASSLGVSWNTGELFF. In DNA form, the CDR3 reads TGTGCCAGCAGTTTGGGAGTATCCTGGAACACCGGGGAGCTGTTTTTT.

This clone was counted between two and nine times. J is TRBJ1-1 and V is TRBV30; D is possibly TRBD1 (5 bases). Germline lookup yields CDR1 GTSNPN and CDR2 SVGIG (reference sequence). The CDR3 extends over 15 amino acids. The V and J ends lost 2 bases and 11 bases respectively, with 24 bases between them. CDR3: CAWSFSGTIQRAAFF. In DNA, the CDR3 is TGTGCCTGGAGTTTTTCCGGGACCATCCAACGTGCGGCTTTCTTT.

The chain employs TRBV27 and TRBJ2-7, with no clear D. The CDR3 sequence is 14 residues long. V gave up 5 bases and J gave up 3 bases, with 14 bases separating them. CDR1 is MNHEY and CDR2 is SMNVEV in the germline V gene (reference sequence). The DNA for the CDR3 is TGTGCCAGCAGTGCGAGAGGTCTCAACTACGAGCAGTACTTC. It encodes CASSARGLNYEQYF.

The CDR3 sequence is CASSWGKRTEYGYTF. In nucleotides, the CDR3 is TGTGCCAGCAGTTGGGGAAAACGGACGGAGTATGGCTACACCTTC. The chain employs TRBV6-1 and TRBJ1-2; no definite D call. This CDR3 region has 15 residues. Trimming pared 5 bases from V and 5 bases from J, leaving 18 bases between. Germline V gene sequence: CDR1 MNHNS, CDR2 SASEGT.

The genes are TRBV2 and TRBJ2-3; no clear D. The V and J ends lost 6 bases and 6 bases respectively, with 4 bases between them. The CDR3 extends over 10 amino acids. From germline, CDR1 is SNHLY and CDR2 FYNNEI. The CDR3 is CASRLDTQYF. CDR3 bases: TGTGCCAGCAGGCTCGATACGCAGTATTTT.

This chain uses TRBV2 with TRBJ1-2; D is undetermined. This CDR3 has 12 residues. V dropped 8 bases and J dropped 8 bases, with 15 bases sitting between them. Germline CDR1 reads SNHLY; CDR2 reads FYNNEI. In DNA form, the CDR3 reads TGTGCCAGCTGCTACGACGGCCGCGGCTACACCTTC. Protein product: CASCYDGRGYTF.

CDR3 nucleotide sequence: TGTGCCAGCAGTTACTCGATAGGGCAGGGGAACACTGAAGCTTTCTTT. Protein sequence: CASSYSIGQGNTEAFF. V is TRBV6-5 and J is TRBJ1-1; D is perhaps TRBD1 (5 bases). CDR1 and CDR2 from the germline V gene are MNHEY and SVGAGI. This CDR3 is built from 16 residues. Deletions cut 0 bases from V and 1 base from J, with 12 bases between.